This TCR beta chain was sequenced in a study of vaccination effects on CD4 cells after COVID-19. The V gene lost 5 bases and the J gene lost 2 bases, with 3 bases spanning the gap. The germline V gene has CDR1 MDHEN and CDR2 SYDVKM. CDR3 length equals 11 residues. The ViraFEST assay expanded antigen-specific CD4+ T cells with viral peptide pools before sequencing. Following 10 days of culture, CD4+ T cells were isolated. Either the BNT162b2 or mRNA-1273 vaccine was given to participants in two doses. IL-2 at 9 to 10 IU/ml and peptides at 9.5 to 10 ug/ml were added to cultured PBMC, around 2.2 million per well. General observations from the study: By a late point after vaccination, infection- and vaccine-induced clones had shrunk markedly through clonal contraction.

The method was immunoSEQ multiplex PCR; TCRdb's version includes in-frame clones alone and lacks a portion of them. The repertoire holds 84,000 or so clones, around four fifths seen once, with 1.1% in the top ten. Remarks on this clone: Its target is unknown.

This TCR derives from a human donor who received a COVID-19 vaccine. The chain is built from TRBV28 and TRBJ1-2; D is undetermined. Material: CD4+ T cells from PBMCs cultured with HCoV-OC43 spike peptides, obtained after COVID-19 vaccination. Specified subset: HCoV-OC43 spike overlapping peptide pool stimulation. CDR3 bases: TGTGCCAGCAGTGTCAACTATGGCTACACCTTC. Residues: CASSVNYGYTF.